A selection of T cell receptor beta chains follows, all from one sample in a study of brain T cells in children with intractable seizures. Produced via immunoSEQ multiplex PCR; TCRdb's table is partial and in-frame only. In the table there are 340,000 or so clones, over 90% of which are singletons. Sequenced material: peripheral blood, taken more than 4 months after surgery. These receptor sequences come from a boy younger than two with tuberous sclerosis and intractable seizures. Both conserved end residues are part of each CDR3. The order of the fields is clone size, D gene, J gene, V gene, CDR3 protein, CDR3 DNA. The D gene is left open where the match is weak. For some rows the clone size is stated as once, few or many, or as a class when expanded; others skip it.

size: once; D: .; J: TRBJ2-3; V: TRBV11-3; CDR3: CASSSLLARSTDTQYF; DNA: TGTGCCAGCAGCTCCCTACTAGCCCGAAGCACAGATACGCAGTATTTT
size: .; D: TRBD2; J: TRBJ2-7; V: TRBV5-1; CDR3: CASSSGREAAYEQYF; DNA: TGCGCCAGCAGCTCCGGACGGGAGGCCGCCTACGAGCAGTACTTC
size: .; D: .; J: TRBJ1-5; V: TRBV4-1; CDR3: CASSQEVRGGQPQHF; DNA: TGCGCCAGCAGCCAAGAGGTCAGGGGTGGTCAGCCCCAGCATTTT
size: .; D: .; J: TRBJ2-2; V: TRBV9; CDR3: CASSAQGGTGELFF; DNA: TGTGCCAGCAGCGCGCAGGGGGGGACCGGGGAGCTGTTTTTT
size: .; D: TRBD1; J: TRBJ2-5; V: TRBV29-1; CDR3: CSVEVRGRQETQYF; DNA: TGCAGCGTTGAGGTCAGGGGGCGCCAAGAGACCCAGTACTTC
size: .; D: .; J: TRBJ2-7; V: TRBV27; CDR3: CASSTSGGFYEQYF; DNA: TGTGCCAGCAGTACTAGTGGGGGATTTTACGAGCAGTACTTC
size: .; D: .; J: TRBJ1-2; V: TRBV5-1; CDR3: CASSLDTGGYGYTF; DNA: TGCGCCAGCAGCTTGGATACAGGCGGGTATGGCTACACCTTC
size: .; D: .; J: TRBJ1-2; V: TRBV12-3/TRBV12-4; CDR3: CASSFRLGSYTF; DNA: TGTGCCAGCAGTTTTCGGTTGGGCAGCTACACCTTC
size: .; D: TRBD1; J: TRBJ1-5; V: TRBV19; CDR3: CASSTRDSYNQPQHF; DNA: TGTGCCAGTAGTACGCGGGACAGCTACAATCAGCCCCAGCATTTT
size: .; D: .; J: TRBJ1-5; V: TRBV5-5; CDR3: CASSFTTGSNQPQHF; DNA: TGTGCCAGCAGCTTTACGACGGGCAGCAATCAGCCCCAGCATTTT
size: .; D: .; J: TRBJ1-1; V: TRBV27; CDR3: CASHLNRPRSTEAFF; DNA: TGTGCCAGCCACTTAAATCGACCGAGGAGCACTGAAGCTTTCTTT
size: .; D: TRBD2; J: TRBJ2-5; V: TRBV19; CDR3: CASSIRGLAGQETQYF; DNA: TGTGCCAGTAGTATCCGGGGGCTAGCGGGGCAAGAGACCCAGTACTTC
size: .; D: .; J: TRBJ1-5; V: TRBV7-6; CDR3: CASSLPNQPQHF; DNA: TGTGCCAGCAGCTTACCTAATCAGCCCCAGCATTTT
size: .; D: TRBD1; J: TRBJ1-1; V: TRBV7-8; CDR3: CASSLVRDSVAAFF; DNA: TGTGCCAGCAGCTTAGTCCGGGACAGCGTTGCGGCTTTCTTT
size: .; D: .; J: TRBJ1-2; V: TRBV28; CDR3: CASSSTGKPGYTF; DNA: TGTGCCAGCAGTTCTACAGGGAAACCGGGCTACACCTTC
size: .; D: TRBD2; J: TRBJ2-3; V: TRBV7-3; CDR3: CASSPAGGSTDTQYF; DNA: TGTGCCAGCAGCCCGGCGGGGGGCAGCACAGATACGCAGTATTTT
size: .; D: .; J: TRBJ1-1; V: TRBV6-1; CDR3: CASSEGVGGSTEAFF; DNA: TGTGCCAGCAGTGAAGGAGTAGGGGGAAGCACTGAAGCTTTCTTT
size: .; D: TRBD1; J: TRBJ1-6; V: TRBV7-8; CDR3: CASSPQGRNSPLHF; DNA: TGTGCCAGCAGCCCACAGGGGCGGAATTCACCCCTCCACTTT
size: once; D: .; J: TRBJ2-1; V: TRBV30; CDR3: CAWSVARNEQFF; DNA: TGTGCCTGGTCAGTGGCTCGCAATGAGCAGTTCTTC
size: .; D: .; J: TRBJ1-2; V: TRBV6-5; CDR3: CASSYGRTYGYTF; DNA: TGTGCCAGCAGTTACGGGCGGACCTATGGCTACACCTTC
size: .; D: .; J: TRBJ2-3; V: TRBV7-9; CDR3: CASSLRGASTDTQYF; DNA: TGTGCCAGCAGCTTACGCGGGGCTAGCACAGATACGCAGTATTTT
size: .; D: TRBD1; J: TRBJ2-7; V: TRBV10-1; CDR3: CASSTRDSYEQYF; DNA: TGCGCCAGCAGTACCCGGGACAGCTACGAGCAGTACTTC